The rows below give T cell receptor beta chains drawn from one sample of a study of tumor-infiltrating lymphocytes in oesophageal squamous cell carcinoma. TCRdb processed the PCR reads anew with MiXCR; each CDR3 protein has one entry. The sample comprises 15,000 to 20,000 distinct CDR3 sequences, 35% to 45% of which are singletons, and roughly two fifths rests with the top ten. The sample comprised esophageal tumor tissue. These receptor sequences come from a male donor with esophageal squamous cell carcinoma. CDR3s include the opening cysteine and the closing phenylalanine or tryptophan. A D gene is named only where the DNA matches it firmly. The size field is filled for only some rows; it gives once, few, many or a size class.

V gene	J gene	clone size	D gene	CDR3 DNA	CDR3 protein
TRBV7-8	TRBJ2-1	.	TRBD2	TGTGCCAGCAGCCATGGGACTAGCGGGGACAATGAGCAGTTCTTC	CASSHGTSGDNEQFF
TRBV7-8	TRBJ1-5	many	.	TGTGCCAGCAGCTTCGACAGAAATCAGCCCCAGCATTTT	CASSFDRNQPQHF
TRBV27	TRBJ1-2	medium-sized	.	TGTGCCAGCAATCCAACACCGGAGGACTATGGCTACACCTTC	CASNPTPEDYGYTF
TRBV12-3/TRBV12-4	TRBJ1-1	many	TRBD1	TGTGCCAGCCCGGGACAGGGCCTGGAAGCTTTCTTT	CASPGQGLEAFF
TRBV7-6	TRBJ2-5	.	TRBD1	TGTGCCAGCAGCCTCTGGACAGGGTCCCCCACCTCCTTT	CASSLWTGSPTSF
TRBV7-6	TRBJ2-5	.	TRBD1	TGTGCCAGCAGTACCGGGACAGTGGGTTTTGAGACCCAGTACTTC	CASSTGTVGFETQYF
TRBV28	TRBJ2-1	.	TRBD1	TGTGCCAGCGGGATGGTGGGACAGGGGCCTTCGAGCTCCTACAATGAGCAGTTCTTC	CASGMVGQGPSSSYNEQFF
TRBV7-9	TRBJ2-5	many	TRBD2	TGTGCCAGCAGGAAAACTAGCGCTCAAGAGACCCAGTACTTC	CASRKTSAQETQYF
TRBV3-1	TRBJ2-1	few	.	TGTGCCAGCAGTAGTGGGACTCCGAGCTCCTACAATGAGCAGTTCTTC	CASSSGTPSSYNEQFF
TRBV5-1	TRBJ1-2	many	.	TGCGCCAGCAGCCACGTAGCCGGACGGTTGAACTATGGCTACACCTTC	CASSHVAGRLNYGYTF
TRBV28	TRBJ2-7	many	.	TGTGCCAGCCAGGGGGGGGGGATCTACGAGCAGTACTTC	CASQGGGIYEQYF
TRBV28	TRBJ1-2	many	.	TGTGCCAGCAGTTTTTTGTCGAGGTTCGGCTATGGCTACACCTTC	CASSFLSRFGYGYTF
TRBV28	TRBJ2-1	.	.	TGTGCCACCTACCACTACAATGAGCAGTTCTTC	CATYHYNEQFF
TRBV7-3	TRBJ2-5	.	.	TGTGCCAGCAGCTTAATAGGGGGCGGGAGTGGAGAGACCCAGTACTTC	CASSLIGGGSGETQYF
TRBV19	TRBJ2-7	many	.	TGTGCCAGTAGTATTGGGTCCCAGGGCTATCACGAGCAGTACTTC	CASSIGSQGYHEQYF
TRBV3-1	TRBJ2-7	.	.	TGTGCCAGCAGCCAAGATCTTCGGGCCTACGAGCAGTACTTC	CASSQDLRAYEQYF
TRBV12-3/TRBV12-4	TRBJ2-1	.	.	TGTGCCAGCAGCCCGTTTCGGAGCGACTACAATGAGCAGTTCTTC	CASSPFRSDYNEQFF
TRBV27	TRBJ1-2	many	.	TGTGCCAGCAGTTTCCAGGGTCCTAACTATGGCTACACCTTC	CASSFQGPNYGYTF
TRBV11-2	TRBJ2-3	.	TRBD2	TGTGCCAGCAGCTCACGTTTAGCGGGACTCAGCACAGATACGCAGTATTTT	CASSSRLAGLSTDTQYF
TRBV28	TRBJ2-7	.	TRBD1	TGTGCCAGCAGTTCCGGGACAGGGGACTTCTACGAGCAGTACTTC	CASSSGTGDFYEQYF
TRBV6-1	TRBJ2-7	many	.	TGTGCCAGCAGTTACGCTTCAGGGTACGAGCAGTACTTC	CASSYASGYEQYF
TRBV6-1	TRBJ2-7	few	.	TGTGCCAGCAGTGGTGGGCTGCTTATCTACGAGCAGTACTTC	CASSGGLLIYEQYF
TRBV7-2	TRBJ2-3	.	.	TGTGCCAGCAGCTTAGACGGGACCGTGACAGATACGCAGTATTTT	CASSLDGTVTDTQYF
TRBV7-4	TRBJ2-5	.	.	TGTGCCAGCAGCGCTGGACAGACCCAGTACTTC	CASSAGQTQYF
TRBV6-1	TRBJ2-5	once	.	TGCGCCAGCAGCAGACAGCGCCAAGAGACCCAGTACTTC	CASSRQRQETQYF
TRBV7-2	TRBJ1-2	.	.	TGTGCCAGCAGCTTACAGGACAGCTATGGCTACACCTTC	CASSLQDSYGYTF
TRBV19	TRBJ1-5	many	.	TGTGCCAGTAGTATTGAGGGTTCAGGAGGCAATCAGCCCCAGCATTTT	CASSIEGSGGNQPQHF
TRBV12-5	TRBJ2-6	.	.	TGTGCTAGTGCCCCCTCTGGGGCCAACGTCCTGACTTTC	CASAPSGANVLTF
TRBV24-1	TRBJ2-5	.	.	TGTGCCACCAGTGATTTGAACCCCCAAGAGACCCAGTACTTC	CATSDLNPQETQYF
TRBV7-2	TRBJ2-2	many	TRBD1	TGTGCCAGCAGCCCGCTCCAGGGGGCAACCGGGGAGCTGTTTTTT	CASSPLQGATGELFF
TRBV12-3/TRBV12-4	TRBJ2-7	many	TRBD1	TGTGCCAGCAGTCGGACAGGGGACTACGAGCAGTACTTC	CASSRTGDYEQYF
TRBV28	TRBJ1-3	.	TRBD1	TGTGCCAGCAGAACAGGGGTGGACACCATATATTTT	CASRTGVDTIYF